Listed here are 25 T cell receptor beta chains from one sample, sequenced in a study of blood T cells in healthy people across ages. It was with a sample-barcoded 5' primer and a J-beta primer mix that a second PCR of roughly 7 to 12 cycles was run. TCRdb passed the 5' RACE reads through MiXCR, listing each CDR3 protein once. The table lists about 680,000 distinct CDR3 sequences, around 48% of them singletons. Sequencing was done on a sample of blood. The receptors derive from a woman in her sixties or seventies in good health.

The chain has TRBV19 and TRBJ2-1; D possibly matches TRBD1 or TRBD2 (6 bases each). V was pared by 7 bases and J by 5 bases, with 18 bases between. The CDR3 totals 15 residues. CDR1 LNHDA and CDR2 SQIVND come from the germline V gene (reference sequence). This CDR3 reads CASTAQGAGNNEQFF. Here the CDR3 DNA reads TGTGCCAGTACCGCACAGGGAGCGGGTAACAATGAGCAGTTCTTC.

This chain joins TRBV11-3 and TRBJ2-3; TRBD1 matches 10 bases. The CDR3 has 16 amino acids. The V gene end was trimmed by 5 bases and the J gene end by 0 bases; junction bases not matched to a gene: 5. Germline CDR1 and CDR2: SGHNT and YENEEA. CDR3 bases: TGTGCCAGCAGCACCCGACAGGGGGCTAGCACAGATACGCAGTATTTT. Its protein product is CASSTRQGASTDTQYF.

The chain links TRBV6-6 to TRBJ2-7; 8 bases are a match to TRBD1. Trimming took 7 bases from V and 10 from J; bases not matched to a gene: 9. The CDR3 has 12 residues. Per germline, CDR1 MNHNY and CDR2 SVGAGI (reference sequence). CDR3 loop: CASTGTGVVQYF. In DNA, the CDR3 is TGTGCCAGCACGGGGACAGGTGTTGTCCAGTACTTC.

This chain joins TRBV7-2 and TRBJ2-7; D is uncertain. V was pared by 3 bases and J by 3 bases, with 15 bases between. CDR3 size: 15 residues. Germline CDR1 reads SGHTA; CDR2 reads FQGNSA. The chain's CDR3 is CASSFPALGSYEQYF. Here the CDR3 DNA reads TGTGCCAGCAGCTTCCCCGCCTTAGGTAGCTACGAGCAGTACTTC. Variable domain in full (rest from reference TRBV7-2 and TRBJ2-7): GAGVSQSPSNKVTEKGKDVELRCDPISGHTALYWYRQSLGQGLEFLIYFQGNSAPDKSGLPSDRFSAERTGGSVSTLTIQRTQQEDSAVYLCASSFPALGSYEQYFGPGTRLTVT.

This clonotype has a handful of counts. The chain carries TRBV20-1 and TRBJ2-7; TRBD2 aligns across 11 bases. Germline V gene sequence: CDR1 DFQATT, CDR2 SNEGSKA (reference sequence). V lost 2 bases, J lost 3 bases, and 9 bases stayed unmatched. The CDR3 is 16 amino acids. The CDR3 loop reads CSARPGTSGNHYEQYF. The CDR3 DNA is TGCAGTGCTAGACCCGGGACTAGCGGAAATCACTACGAGCAGTACTTC.

CDR3 sequence reads: CASSYSGRDQETQYF. The CDR3 DNA follows: TGTGCCAGCAGTTACTCTGGCAGGGATCAAGAGACCCAGTACTTC. J is TRBJ2-5 and V is TRBV6-5, with D perhaps TRBD1 (5 bases). Germline V gene data show CDR1 as MNHEY and CDR2 as SVGAGI. The CDR3 extends over 15 amino acids. V was trimmed by 0 bases and J by 2 bases, leaving 10 bases between them.

This clonotype has more than one count but fewer than ten. This chain joins TRBV15 and TRBJ2-7; D call uncertain. The ends were cut back, 3 bases at V and 2 bases at J, with 14 bases in the middle. CDR1 is LNHNV and CDR2 is YYDKDF in the germline V gene (reference sequence). There are 15 residues in the CDR3. In nucleotides, the CDR3 is TGTGCCACCAGCAGGGCCGGCGACCTTACCTACGAGCAGTACTTC. Amino acids: CATSRAGDLTYEQYF.

The chain combines TRBV14 with TRBJ2-1; 9 nucleotides agree with TRBD2. Unmatched junction bases numbered 6, after V lost 2 bases and J lost 4 bases. The CDR3 is made up of 16 amino acids. Germline V gives CDR1 SGHDN, CDR2 FVKESK. CDR3 nucleotide sequence: TGTGCCAGCAGCCAAATAGCGGGAGTGGGTTACAATGAGCAGTTCTTC. Protein sequence: CASSQIAGVGYNEQFF.

The chain has TRBV12-3 or TRBV12-4 and TRBJ2-7, with a possible D match to TRBD1 (6 bases). There are 13 residues in the CDR3. V dropped 8 bases and J dropped 2 bases, with 13 bases sitting between them. This CDR3 is CASRGDRTYEQYF. For the CDR3, the DNA is TGTGCCAGCCGGGGAGACAGGACCTACGAGCAGTACTTC.

This clonotype was observed a handful of times. This sequence joins TRBV5-1 and TRBJ2-1, with D uncertain. Trimming cost V 0 bases and J 0 bases, with 10 bases left between them. CDR3 length equals 16 residues. Germline loops: CDR1 SGHRS, CDR2 YFSETQ. CDR3 nucleotide sequence: TGCGCCAGCAGCTTGGACGCCCGAAGCTCCTACAATGAGCAGTTCTTC. This codes for CASSLDARSSYNEQFF.

This clonotype was detected only a few times. This chain joins TRBV7-9 and TRBJ2-7; 11 nucleotides agree with TRBD2. CDR1 and CDR2 from the germline V gene are SEHNR and FQNEAQ (reference sequence). CDR3 size: 14 residues. V dropped 3 bases and J dropped 5; count of bases not matched to a gene: 3. The CDR3 sequence is CASSFLLAGDEQYF. CDR3 DNA: TGTGCCAGCAGCTTCTTACTAGCGGGAGACGAGCAGTACTTC.

This clonotype was observed a handful of times. V gene TRBV7-8 combines with J gene TRBJ1-2, with D possibly being TRBD1 (5 bases). V was shortened by 4 bases and J by 6 bases, with 12 bases between the two germline ends. The CDR3 extends over 13 amino acids. Germline CDR1 SGHVS, CDR2 FQNEAQ. In DNA form, the CDR3 reads TGTGCCAGCAGCTCCGGGACTAGGGATGGCTACACCTTC. This sequence encodes CASSSGTRDGYTF.

This chain connects TRBV18 to TRBJ1-2, with 7 positions matching TRBD1. The V gene's germline CDR1 is KGHSH and CDR2 LQKENI. Trimming took 6 bases from V and 4 from J; bases not matched to a gene: 8. The CDR3 is 14 amino acids. CDR3 nucleotides: TGTGCCAGCTCCCCCGGACAGGATTCCTATGGCTACACCTTC. It translates to CASSPGQDSYGYTF.

The chain combines TRBV20-1 with TRBJ1-6; 8 bases align to TRBD1. With V trimmed by 3 bases and J by 0 bases, 4 bases remained unmatched. The CDR3 has 16 residues. Germline CDR1 and CDR2: DFQATT and SNEGSKA (reference sequence). The DNA of the CDR3 is TGCAGTGCTAGCCGACAGGGGAGCTCCTATAATTCACCCCTCCACTTT. Its protein is CSASRQGSSYNSPLHF.

The DNA for the CDR3 is TGCAGTGCTAGAGATGCGGGACTCAGGGGTTATGGCTACACCTTC. It encodes CSARDAGLRGYGYTF. The chain uses TRBV20-1 and TRBJ1-2, with D possibly matching TRBD1 (6 bases). The V gene lost 0 bases and the J gene lost 5 bases, with 16 bases spanning the gap. The germline CDR1 and CDR2 sequences are DFQATT and SNEGSKA (reference sequence). The CDR3 covers 15 residues.

This clonotype came up a few times. The chain recombines TRBV7-9 with TRBJ2-1; 14 bases are shared with TRBD2. Germline-derived CDR1 and CDR2 are SEHNR and FQNEAQ (reference sequence). V lost 3 bases to trimming and J lost 8 bases; unmatched junction nucleotides: 6. CDR3 size: 16 residues. The CDR3 nucleotides read TGTGCCAGCAGCTTCCGACTAGCGGGAGGGAGACATGAGCAGTTCTTC. Amino acid sequence: CASSFRLAGGRHEQFF.

The J gene is TRBJ2-5, the V gene TRBV20-1; no clear D gene. Trimming took 6 bases from V and 2 from J, leaving 10 bases between them. Germline V gene sequence: CDR1 DFQATT, CDR2 SNEGSKA (reference sequence). The CDR3 is 12 residues long. CDR3 sequence (DNA): TGCAGTGCCCAGGCCCCTCAAGAGACCCAGTACTTC. Amino acids: CSAQAPQETQYF.

V and J are TRBV28 and TRBJ2-5; possibly TRBD2 for D (6 bases). CDR1 is MDHEN and CDR2 is SYDVKM in the germline V gene. There are 15 residues in the CDR3. Trimming removed 3 bases from V and 4 bases from J, with 15 bases in between. The CDR3 DNA follows: TGTGCCAGCAGTTTCGGGGGACTCCGAGGAGAGACCCAGTACTTC. Its protein product is CASSFGGLRGETQYF.

This clonotype was seen ten or more times. V gene TRBV10-3 combines with J gene TRBJ2-5, with a weak D call TRBD2 (7 bases). V was pared by 6 bases and J by 5 bases, with 19 bases between. CDR1 and CDR2 from the germline V gene are ENHRY and SYGVKD. The CDR3 extends over 15 amino acids. CDR3 DNA: TGTGCCATCAGCGACGGTCGGGGGGCGCGGGAGACCCAGTACTTC. As protein: CAISDGRGARETQYF.

There are many counts of this clonotype. This chain uses TRBV6-1 with TRBJ2-3; D is undetermined. The V and J ends lost 7 bases and 0 bases respectively, with 11 bases between them. Germline assignment: CDR1 MNHNS and CDR2 SASEGT. The CDR3 consists of 14 residues. The CDR3, as DNA: TGTGCCAGCACTAAGGAGCCTAGCACAGATACGCAGTATTTT. Amino acid sequence: CASTKEPSTDTQYF.

The V call is TRBV2, the J call TRBJ1-1; D unresolved. CDR1 and CDR2 from the germline V gene are SNHLY and FYNNEI. The CDR3 totals 14 residues. Trimming left V 6 bases short and J 3 bases short, with 14 bases between. CDR3 sequence (DNA): TGTGCCAGCAGCGATAACTCCCGGTACACTGAAGCTTTCTTT. This gives the protein CASSDNSRYTEAFF.

The gene calls are TRBV11-2 and TRBJ1-2; D is perhaps TRBD1 (5 bases). The CDR3 has 14 amino acids. V was clipped by 4 bases and J by 0 bases, with 9 bases between them. Germline CDR1 and CDR2: SGHAT and FQNNGV. Here the CDR3 reads CASSSRQSNYGYTF. The DNA of the CDR3 is TGTGCCAGCAGCTCCCGACAGTCTAACTATGGCTACACCTTC.

The chain uses TRBV7-6 and TRBJ2-3; D is ambiguous. The ends were cut back, 7 bases at V and 2 bases at J, with 7 bases in the middle. The germline V gene encodes CDR1 SGHVS and CDR2 FNYEAQ. The CDR3 spans 12 residues. In DNA, the CDR3 is TGTGCCAGCACCCCGGACACAGATACGCAGTATTTT. It encodes CASTPDTDTQYF.

The chain employs TRBV21-1 and TRBJ2-3; the D call in the table, TRBD1, was not verified against the DNA. TRBV21-1 counts as a pseudogene. There are 15 residues in the CDR3. In DNA form, the CDR3 reads TGTGCCAGCAGCCCCCCGGGACAGGGAACAGATACGCAGTATTTT. Amino acids: CASSPPGQGTDTQYF.

The chain has TRBV6-1 and TRBJ1-2, with 11 nucleotides matching TRBD1. V was pared by 7 bases and J by 8 bases, with 9 bases of the junction left unmatched. CDR1 and CDR2 from the germline V gene are MNHNS and SASEGT. The CDR3 extends over 14 amino acids. CDR3 sequence (DNA): TGTGCCAGCATGAGTACCGGGACAGGGGGAGGCTACACCTTC. Its translation: CASMSTGTGGGYTF.